A single sample is the source of the 6 T cell receptor beta chains below, sequenced in a study of OX40 agonist ivuxolimab in advanced cancers. Using immunoSEQ multiplex PCR, the repertoire was profiled, and TCRdb retains in-frame clones only, with some absent. The table has tens of thousands of clones, approximately 90% seen once. This sample comprised CD4+ or CD8+ T cells sorted from blood, obtained in a trial of the OX40 agonist ivuxolimab. These receptors came from an adult with an advanced solid tumor such as melanoma, head and neck, liver or kidney cancer.

This chain uses TRBV19 with TRBJ1-2; D remains unclear. CDR3 length: 14 amino acids. Germline V gene data show CDR1 as LNHDA and CDR2 as SQIVND (reference sequence). The V and J ends lost 10 bases and 2 bases respectively, with 17 bases between them. As DNA, the CDR3 is TGTGCCACTAGGGTTGGGTCCGGAAACTATGGCTACACCTTC. It translates to CATRVGSGNYGYTF. Variable domain in full (rest from reference TRBV19 and TRBJ1-2): DGGITQSPKYLFRKEGQNVTLSCEQNLNHDAMYWYRQDPGQGLRLIYYSQIVNDFQKGDIAEGYSVSREKKESFPLTVTSAQKNPTAFYLCATRVGSGNYGYTFGSGTRLTVV.

The chain employs TRBV6-1 and TRBJ2-3; 7 bases fit TRBD1. The CDR3 length is 15 residues. V lost 1 base to trimming and J lost 4 bases; unmatched junction nucleotides: 5. CDR1 is MNHNS, CDR2 SASEGT, per germline. As DNA, the CDR3 is TGTGCCAGCAGTGAAGGGGACAGAGGTGCAGATACGCAGTATTTT. This gives the protein CASSEGDRGADTQYF.

J is TRBJ2-1 and V is TRBV6-1; 8 positions agree with TRBD2. The CDR3 covers 14 residues. Losses at the gene ends were 6 bases for V and 3 bases for J; bases not matched to a gene: 4. Germline V lookup: CDR1 MNHNS, CDR2 SASEGT. For the CDR3, the DNA is TGTGCCAGCAGCCGGGGGGGGGACTACAATGAGCAGTTCTTC. Encoded protein: CASSRGGDYNEQFF.

The genes are TRBV28 and TRBJ1-2; 11 positions agree with TRBD1. Trimming cost V 6 bases and J 4 bases; bases outside gene matches: 10. CDR1 is MDHEN and CDR2 is SYDVKM in the germline V gene. The CDR3 extends over 16 amino acids. This chain's CDR3 is CASSPTGQGAVYGYTF. Written as DNA, the CDR3 is TGTGCCAGCAGCCCAACCGGACAGGGGGCCGTCTATGGCTACACCTTC.

V usage is TRBV4-2 and J usage is TRBJ2-5; 8 positions agree with TRBD2. The V and J ends lost 7 bases and 5 bases, in that order; junction bases with no gene match: 15. Germline V CDR1 and CDR2: LGHNA, YNFKEQ. The CDR3 length is 16 residues. The CDR3 reads CASTRGAGEAAETQYF. As DNA, the CDR3 is TGTGCCAGCACCCGCGGAGCGGGAGAGGCGGCGGAGACCCAGTACTTC.

The count of this clone is one. The CDR3: CAWSRTGVDTQYF. In DNA, the CDR3 is TGTGCCTGGAGTAGGACTGGCGTAGATACGCAGTATTTT. This chain joins TRBV30 and TRBJ2-3, with D possibly being TRBD2 (5 bases). The length of the CDR3 is 13 residues. V lost 2 bases and J lost 5, with 11 bases in between. CDR1 is GTSNPN and CDR2 is SVGIG in the germline V gene (reference sequence).